A selection of T cell receptor beta chains follows, all from one sample in a study of T cells in Graves' hyperthyroidism and ophthalmopathy. Via MiXCR, TCRdb re-called the multiplex PCR reads, giving one row per CDR3 protein. The top ten hold approximately 32% of the sample, which has a few hundred thousand distinct CDR3 sequences, around 14% seen once. Source material: blood. These receptors originate from a woman aged 25 to 39 with Graves' hyperthyroidism. CDR3s include the opening cysteine and the closing phenylalanine or tryptophan. The order of the fields is D gene, clone size, J gene, V gene, CDR3 DNA, CDR3 protein. D genes are given only for firm matches. The size entry is marked missing in some rows and otherwise reads once, few, many or a size class.

>TRBD1|.|TRBJ1-5|TRBV5-1
TGTGCCAGCAGCTTGGACGCGACAGGGAGCAATCAGCCCCAGCATTTT
CASSLDATGSNQPQHF
>TRBD1|once|TRBJ1-5|TRBV5-6
TGTGCCAGCAGCTTGGGAGGGGGCTTGCGGAGCAATCAGCCCCAGCATTTT
CASSLGGGLRSNQPQHF
>.|few|TRBJ1-5|TRBV30
TGTGCCTGGAGTGTGGAGGGATATCAGCCCCAGCATTTT
CAWSVEGYQPQHF
>.|.|TRBJ2-3|TRBV20-1
TGCAGCATACAGAGACCCACAGATACGCAGTATTTT
CSIQRPTDTQYF
>.|once|TRBJ2-1|TRBV28
TGTGCCAGCAGCGCAGAACTGAGCTCCTACAATGAGCAGTTCTTC
CASSAELSSYNEQFF
>TRBD2|many|TRBJ2-3|TRBV20-1
TGCAGTGCTCAAAGCGGGAAGAGGTCAGATACGCAGTATTTT
CSAQSGKRSDTQYF
>TRBD1|few|TRBJ1-1|TRBV5-1
TGCGCCAGCAGCGCAAGGACAGGGGGCTATACTGAAGCTTTCTTT
CASSARTGGYTEAFF
>.|many|TRBJ1-1|TRBV6-1
TGTGCCAGCCGGGCACAAACTGAAGCTTTCTTT
CASRAQTEAFF
>.|few|TRBJ2-1|TRBV14
TGTGCCAGCAGCCAAGTGCCCGACAATGAGCAGTTCTTC
CASSQVPDNEQFF
>.|few|TRBJ2-1|TRBV24-1
TGTGCCACCCAGAAAACAGGGCGGTGGAATGAGCAGTTCTTC
CATQKTGRWNEQFF
>.|few|TRBJ2-3|TRBV4-2
TGTGCCAGCAGCGGACTTAAGGACTTCTCCCTACCAGATACGCAGTATTTT
CASSGLKDFSLPDTQYF
>TRBD1|few|TRBJ2-1|TRBV9
TGTGCCAGCAGCGCCACCGGGACAGCTATCGGGATGGAGCAGTTCTTC
CASSATGTAIGMEQFF
>.|.|TRBJ2-1|TRBV27
TGTACCAGCAATAGTGGCGGGGGCCGCTCCTACAATGAGCAGTTCTTC
CTSNSGGGRSYNEQFF
>.|many|TRBJ2-1|TRBV28
TGTGCCAGCAGTTTATTTTCGGTTGGTGACAATGAGCAGTTCTTC
CASSLFSVGDNEQFF
>.|many|TRBJ1-2|TRBV2
TGTGCCAGCAGTGACAATAACTATGGCTACACCTTC
CASSDNNYGYTF
>TRBD1|few|TRBJ2-2|TRBV7-9
TGTGCCTGCAGCTCGGGACAGGGGGTGGCCGGGGAGCTGTTTTTT
CACSSGQGVAGELFF
>.|few|TRBJ1-1|TRBV18
TGTGCCAGCTCACCACCCGTCGGTAAGAACACTGAAGCTTTCTTT
CASSPPVGKNTEAFF
>TRBD2|.|TRBJ2-3|TRBV24-1
TGTGCCACCAGTGATATAACGTTAGCGGGGGGCACAGATACGCAGTATTTT
CATSDITLAGGTDTQYF
>.|many|TRBJ2-7|TRBV30
TGTGCCTGGAGTGACAGGGACGAGCAGTACTTC
CAWSDRDEQYF
>TRBD2|many|TRBJ2-1|TRBV20-1
TGCAGTGCCCCCGGACCAGCGGGAGTCTACAATGAGCAGTTCTTC
CSAPGPAGVYNEQFF
>TRBD1|many|TRBJ2-3|TRBV18
TGTGCCAGCTCTCTACAGGGGAGATTGAGCACAGATACGCAGTATTTT
CASSLQGRLSTDTQYF
>TRBD2|few|TRBJ2-1|TRBV29-1
TGCAGCGTTGGGGGGACTAGCGGCAAGTTCTTC
CSVGGTSGKFF